The following is a T cell receptor (beta chain) sequence with its context. The antigen remains unidentified. The stimulus was lysate of CMV-infected fibroblasts, roughly 10 ug/mL. CD40L/CD69 double-negative CD45RO-high memory CD4+ T cells were collected. Anti-CD28/CD49d costimulation, CD40-blocking antibody and enfuvirtide were given to CD8-depleted PBMCs for 15 to 20 hours. The V gene end was trimmed by 0 bases and the J gene end by 0 bases; junction bases not matched to a gene: 5. Germline CDR1 and CDR2: SGHAT and FQDESV (reference sequence). The CDR3 is 17 amino acids. The sample is drawn from a study of persistence of HIV-infected CD4 T cells. The overall study: CD4+ T cells responding to CMV or HIV-1 Gag were isolated.

The libraries were made with immunoSEQ version 4 in survey mode. Measured with immunoSEQ multiplex PCR; TCRdb has only the in-frame clones, and not every one. The table lists more than 25,000 clones, roughly 75% of them singletons. Study-wide points: TCRbeta richness was lower in CMV- and Gag-responding cells than in anti-CD3/anti-CD28-responding cells. Bulk TCR data could not be restricted to HIV-1-infected CMV-responding cells.

This rearrangement joins TRBV11-1 to TRBJ2-1; 7 bases are a match to TRBD1. The sample in question was CD4+ T cells sorted from PBMCs after 18-hour stimulation, obtained from a patient who received antiretroviral therapy. The source of this sequence is an adult woman with HIV who was CMV-seropositive. CDR3 region: CASSLALTGLSYNEQFF. DNA for the CDR3: TGTGCCAGCAGCTTAGCCTTGACAGGGCTCTCCTACAATGAGCAGTTCTTC.